The clone carrying this T cell receptor beta chain has more than one count but fewer than ten. Its antigen is unidentified. A much larger clonotype is one base distant, so this may be a read error. Next came a second PCR, run for roughly 6 to 11 cycles, which used a sample-barcoded 5' primer along with a J-beta primer mix. TCRdb used MiXCR to reprocess the 5' RACE reads, holding one entry per CDR3 protein. Of 650,000 to 1,000,000 distinct CDR3 sequences in the sample, about 34% were seen once. The CDR3 is 12 amino acids. The record originates from a study of blood T cells in healthy people across ages. At least 6.5 million PBMCs were isolated per sample. Notes on the study in general: The study could not conclusively compare naive and antigen-experienced cells, given its unsorted PBMCs. While age rose, TCR beta diversity per million T cells dropped in a roughly linear way.

Sequenced material: blood. The chain combines TRBV12-3 or TRBV12-4 with TRBJ1-2, with D possibly being TRBD1 (5 bases). The sequence was collected from a man aged 18-30 years in good health. Here the CDR3 DNA reads TGTGCCAGCAGGTTAGTTGGAGGGACCTACACCTTC. Its protein is CASRLVGGTYTF.